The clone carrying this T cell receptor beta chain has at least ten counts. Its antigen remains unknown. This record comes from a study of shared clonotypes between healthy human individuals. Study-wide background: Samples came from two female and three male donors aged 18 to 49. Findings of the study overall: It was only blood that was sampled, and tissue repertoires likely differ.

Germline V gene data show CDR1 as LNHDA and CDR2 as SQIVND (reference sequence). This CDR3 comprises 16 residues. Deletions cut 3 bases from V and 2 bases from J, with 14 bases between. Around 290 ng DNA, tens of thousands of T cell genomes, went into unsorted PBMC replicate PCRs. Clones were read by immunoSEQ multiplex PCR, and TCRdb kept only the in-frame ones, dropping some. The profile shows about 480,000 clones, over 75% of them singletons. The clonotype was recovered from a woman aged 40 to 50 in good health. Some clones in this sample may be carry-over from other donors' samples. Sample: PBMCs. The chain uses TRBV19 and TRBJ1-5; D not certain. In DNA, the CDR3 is TGTGCCAGTAGTATCGTATACCGCCGGGGCAATCAGCCCCAGCATTTT. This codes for CASSIVYRRGNQPQHF.